This T cell receptor beta chain was identified in a study of T cells after yellow fever vaccination. Study summary: When fractions had low cell numbers, they were prepared with SMART-Seq v4 Ultra Low Input.

This clonotype was picked up a small number of times. Germline V gene data show CDR1 as LNHNV and CDR2 as YYDKDF (reference sequence). The CDR3 is made up of 17 amino acids. Germline trimming cut 0 bases from V and 2 bases from J; bases unmatched to any gene: 2. From the 5' RACE reads, TCRdb called clonotypes with MiXCR, one entry per CDR3 protein. The table lists under 600,000 distinct CDR3 sequences, about 14% of them singletons. The rearrangement joins TRBV15 to TRBJ2-1, with 12 positions matching TRBD2. This TCR was sampled from a man aged 30-40 years who received the YFV17D yellow fever vaccine. Sequenced material: PBMCs, taken on the day of the yellow fever booster vaccination. CDR3 residues: CATSRDRTSGAYNEQFF. CDR3 nucleotides: TGTGCCACCAGCAGAGATAGGACTAGCGGGGCCTACAATGAGCAGTTCTTC.